This record concerns one T cell receptor beta chain sequence. Its antigen is not identified. The sample originates from a study of CD8 T cells in Susac syndrome. It was with random hexamers that roughly 0.45 to 1 ug RNA was reverse transcribed. An immunoSEQ multiplex PCR generated amplified TCR beta CDR3 products spanning 54 Vbeta and 13 Jbeta. TCRdb used MiXCR to reprocess the immunoSEQ multiplex PCR reads, holding one entry per CDR3 protein. The sample lists 95,000 to 150,000 distinct CDR3 sequences; about 94% were seen once. TEMRA cells were FACS-enriched, while CD8+ and CD4+ T cells were negatively isolated. The CDR3 sequence is 13 residues long. V was pared by 5 bases and J by 3 bases, with 10 bases between. Germline values: CDR1 MNHEY, CDR2 SVGEGT. Study results and limitations: TEMRA cells and active patients showed peak Susac CD8+ clonal expansion.

The chain employs TRBV6-2 or TRBV6-3 and TRBJ1-1; tentatively, D is TRBD1 (5 bases). Sequenced material: CD8+ T cells from PBMCs. This receptor was obtained from a human donor with Susac syndrome. The CDR3 region has the DNA TGTGCCAGCAGTCTCAGGGACTACACTGAAGCTTTCTTT. The encoded protein is CASSLRDYTEAFF.